This is a list of T cell receptor beta chains from one sample in a study of T-cell memory formation after mild COVID-19. TCRdb re-called the 5' RACE reads through MiXCR, storing one row per CDR3 protein. The sample holds approximately 230,000 distinct CDR3 sequences; roughly 17% are singletons and the top ten take approximately 3.5%. Specimen: PBMCs or a T cell subset sorted from them (not recorded which). These receptors were obtained from a man younger than 35 who had mild COVID-19 (a few samples of this study predate the infection). Cell type and time point are not known. Both conserved end residues are part of each CDR3.

J gene | V gene | CDR3 protein
TRBJ1-2 | TRBV10-2 | CASGVGTNYGYTF
TRBJ2-2 | TRBV7-3 | CASSPPGHEDTGELFF
TRBJ1-5 | TRBV20-1 | CSARSFANQPQHF
TRBJ1-5 | TRBV6-1 | CASSDVVTSNQPQHF
TRBJ2-1 | TRBV18 | CASGLRDLSYNEQFF
TRBJ2-5 | TRBV12-3/TRBV12-4 | CASSSGDSPRETQYF
TRBJ2-1 | TRBV5-1 | CASSPRTSGDYNEQFF
TRBJ2-4 | TRBV28 | CASSLGGDFVIQYF
TRBJ1-2 | TRBV5-1 | CASSSRSVRDRDHYGYTF
TRBJ2-1 | TRBV20-1 | CSGGTGGRNEQFF
TRBJ2-3 | TRBV23-1 | CASSRPGQGTDTQYF
TRBJ1-1 | TRBV20-1 | CSASEGRSEAFF
TRBJ2-7 | TRBV4-1 | CASSQRLAGAYEQYF
TRBJ2-5 | TRBV30 | CAWSSNSRETQYF
TRBJ1-6 | TRBV2 | CASRGTQNSPLHF
TRBJ1-6 | TRBV12-3/TRBV12-4 | CASSPRLNSPLHF
TRBJ1-1 | TRBV5-1 | CASSPAGYTEAFF
TRBJ1-1 | TRBV5-1 | CASSLWGSGDTEAFF
TRBJ2-7 | TRBV5-1 | CASSTGQLSYEQYF
TRBJ2-4 | TRBV20-1 | CSAHTGAGEIQYF
TRBJ2-5 | TRBV9 | CASSTGTGGLETQYF
TRBJ2-3 | TRBV3-1 | CASSPERPMFTDTQYF
TRBJ1-4 | TRBV4-3 | CASSHRDREAEKLFF
TRBJ2-5 | TRBV29-1 | CSVERGRQETQYF
TRBJ1-3 | TRBV5-1 | CASSATAGAPSGNTIYF
TRBJ1-5 | TRBV19 | CASRNRNLEPQHF
TRBJ2-5 | TRBV18 | CASSPPSRAGETQYF
TRBJ1-1 | TRBV7-6 | CASSTVRSGGNTEAFF
TRBJ2-1 | TRBV25-1 | CASTLGPSSYNEQFF
TRBJ1-5 | TRBV4-2 | CASSQAEGQGVRQPQHF
TRBJ1-1 | TRBV29-1 | CRPLTEAFF
TRBJ2-7 | TRBV2 | CASRGDSHSYEQYF
TRBJ2-1 | TRBV5-1 | CASSPSGASSYNEQFF
TRBJ2-3 | TRBV10-3 | CAISEIKGLAGASTDTQYF
TRBJ2-2 | TRBV7-3 | CASSPGHTGELFF
TRBJ2-5 | TRBV10-3 | CAISATHQETQYF
TRBJ2-1 | TRBV18 | CASSPLDEQFF
TRBJ2-1 | TRBV10-3 | CAISEFLDTGGSEQFF
TRBJ1-3 | TRBV18 | CASSPPYYSGNTIYF
TRBJ2-5 | TRBV7-2 | CASSWTSGGPQETQYF
TRBJ2-2 | TRBV6-5 | CASRAAPNTGELFF
TRBJ1-6 | TRBV4-1 | CASSQDRSTEHNSPLHF
TRBJ2-1 | TRBV12-3/TRBV12-4 | CASSSEKGYNEQFF
TRBJ2-5 | TRBV7-2 | CASSLGIGGAQTQYF
TRBJ2-2 | TRBV20-1 | CSAARQGRTGELFF
TRBJ1-4 | TRBV12-3/TRBV12-4 | CATGGDNEKLFF